This T cell receptor (beta chain) was captured in a study of blood T cell repertoires in COVID-19. For the study at large: The United States, Italy and Spain supplied acute and convalescent COVID-19 samples.

Sequenced by immunoSEQ multiplex PCR; TCRdb stores in-frame clones only, minus some. The sample gives roughly 250,000 clones, approximately 78% of which show up once; around an eighth is in the top ten. V was shortened by 7 bases and J by 3 bases, with 17 bases between the two germline ends. The CDR3 covers 15 residues. The germline CDR1 and CDR2 sequences are WSHSY and SAAADI. This TCR derives from a woman aged 55-75 years with active or convalescent COVID-19. This chain uses TRBV10-2 with TRBJ2-3; D perhaps matches TRBD2 (7 bases). The specimen sequenced was peripheral blood. CDR3 DNA: TGCGCCAGCACCCAAGGGGGGGCTGGGACAGATACGCAGTATTTT. Its translation: CASTQGGAGTDTQYF.